This TCR beta chain came from a study of blood T cell repertoires in COVID-19 (dated by TCRdb to 2020 to 2021). The study in broad terms: Collaborator samples came from the United States, Italy and Spain and covered acute and convalescent phases of COVID-19. Where available, HLA class I and class II types were obtained from metadata supplied by the sample provider rather than from assay-based typing. The samples were drawn from the first 160 participants of the ongoing ImmuneRACE study and from about 1,200 subjects provided by 6 global collaborators. A de-identified subject ID, COVID-19 status, age in years and sex were almost always included in the sample metadata. Deeply sampled blood TCRbeta repertoires from subjects exposed to, actively infected with, or recovered from COVID-19 were included in the dataset. The repertoires were made available in a free public database intended to serve as a resource for research on the immune response to SARS-CoV-2. The material from the prospective study consisted of cDNA or gDNA derived from T cells, B-cell-depleted T cells, or PBMCs.

Points the paper makes about the study in general: The amount of clinical and demographic metadata varied by source and participant and was provided uncurated.

Turning to this clone: The specificity of this receptor is unknown. No base qualities exist here, and no much larger clone lies one base off it.

From cysteine to phenylalanine, the CDR3 is 16 amino acids long. Only the CDR3 region is kept as DNA, spanning 48 bases read in frame from base 1. Looking up the germline V gene (reference sequence) yields CDR1 LGHDT and CDR2 YNNKEL. V is trimmed back by 0 bases and J by 6 bases, and the junction contains 10 bases that no gene match accounts for. Whole blood was collected in K2EDTA tubes by collaborating institutions according to the institutions' own protocols. For TCRbeta analysis, collaborators shipped samples as frozen whole blood, isolated PBMCs, or DNA extracted from either of those sample types. The immunoSEQ Assay, a bias-controlled multiplex PCR, was used to amplify TCRbeta CDR3 regions from genomic DNA. Turning to the authors' computational methods: Nucleated cell counts per sample were estimated from amplification of reference gene primers within the assay. To quantify the absolute abundance of each unique TCRbeta CDR3 rearrangement, sequence reads were collapsed and filtered. For each sample, productive Simpson clonality was calculated as the square root of Simpson's diversity index over productive rearrangements. In TCRdb, the immuneACCESS table is reduced to in-frame sequences with V and J assigned. These tables do not hold every clone; where another copy was compared, an unresolved V gene accounts for under half, and the others remain unexplained. That table is the source of V, J and clone size, and D and trimming were worked out from the DNA. The sample records tens of thousands of clones, approximately 86% of which are singletons. The ten top clones hold 3.5% of the sample.

The sample consisted of peripheral blood. The chain is assembled from TRBV3-1 (or the pseudogene TRBV3-2) and TRBJ1-1, and 7 junction bases match TRBD1. The clonotype was recovered from a man aged 50-60 years with active COVID-19. Here is the DNA: TGTGCCAGCAGCCAAGATGTGAGCAGGGGGAGATCTGAAGCTTTCTTT. It translates as CASSQDVSRGRSEAFF.